These 13 T cell receptor beta chains were all obtained from the same sample, sequenced in a study of cytomegalovirus exposure and HLA in healthy donors (TCRdb year 2017). The library was prepared using the immunoSEQ multiplex PCR assay. A mixture of 60 forward primers for TCR Vbeta segments and 13 reverse primers for TCR Jbeta segments was used in the multiplex PCR. TCRdb retrieved this table from immuneACCESS and kept in-frame rearrangements only. Not all clones are present; in checked studies, unresolved V genes account for under half, and no reason is known for the remainder. The sample table shows fewer than 200,000 clones, and around 83% are seen once. The top ten clones comprise 1.7% of the sample. Material: PBMCs. These TCRs come from a woman aged 18-35 years in good health and CMV-seronegative.

The chain joins TRBV5-1 to TRBJ2-2; TRBD1 matches at 9 bases. The trim removed 4 bases at V and 7 bases at J, leaving 11 bases unmatched. The germline gives CDR1 SGHRS, CDR2 YFSETQ. The CDR3 contains 16 residues. For the CDR3, the DNA is TGCGCCAGCAGCCCTTCCGGGACAGGGTATGGCGGGGAGCTGTTTTTT. It encodes CASSPSGTGYGGELFF.

V usage is TRBV18 and J usage is TRBJ2-7; TRBD1 agrees at 7 bases. The V gene end was trimmed by 6 bases and the J gene end by 2 bases; junction bases not matched to a gene: 4. Germline CDR1 reads KGHSH; CDR2 reads LQKENI. The CDR3 is made up of 13 amino acids. CDR3: CASSPGTAYEQYV. CDR3 DNA sequence: TGTGCCAGCTCCCCGGGGACAGCCTACGAGCAGTACGTC.

This sequence joins TRBV5-4 and TRBJ2-6; D is unresolved. With 1 base removed from V and 2 bases from J, the gap between germline ends came to 10 bases. CDR3 length: 16 amino acids. The germline V gene encodes CDR1 SGHNT and CDR2 YYREEE (reference sequence). This CDR3 reads CASSLPNSAGANVLTF. CDR3 nucleotide sequence: TGTGCCAGCAGCTTGCCTAACTCGGCTGGGGCCAACGTCCTGACTTTC.

This clone appeared once. The chain uses TRBV11-2 and TRBJ1-4, with D possibly TRBD1 on 5 matching bases. Germline CDR1 is SGHAT and CDR2 is FQNNGV. This CDR3 is built from 14 residues. The V end lost 0 bases, the J end lost 8 bases, and 10 bases lay between the germline ends. The CDR3 loop reads CASSLDPGKEKLFF. The CDR3 DNA sequence: TGTGCCAGCAGCTTAGATCCAGGGAAGGAAAAACTGTTTTTT.

The V and J genes are TRBV5-6 and TRBJ2-2; D unclear. The CDR3 runs to 18 residues. The V gene's germline CDR1 is SGHDT and CDR2 YYEEEE. V shed 0 bases and J shed 1 base, with 16 bases lying between them. The CDR3 DNA follows: TGTGCCAGCAGCTTGGCCGTTTCCCGACTGTTGAACACCGGGGAGCTGTTTTTT. Residues: CASSLAVSRLLNTGELFF.

This clone was counted a few times. The CDR3 spells CASSLETGGAGNTEAFF. The CDR3 DNA reads TGTGCCAGCAGCTTGGAAACAGGGGGCGCAGGAAACACTGAAGCTTTCTTT. The chain joins TRBV5-6 to TRBJ1-1, with 9 bases fitting TRBD1. The CDR3 spans 17 residues. V lost 0 bases, J lost 2 bases, and 8 bases stayed unmatched. Germline CDR1 is SGHDT and CDR2 is YYEEEE. Based on the CDR3 plus reference TRBV5-6 and TRBJ1-1, the full variable domain is DAGVTQSPTHLIKTRGQQVTLRCSPKSGHDTVSWYQQALGQGPQFIFQYYEEEERQRGNFPDRFSGHQFPNYSSELNVNALLLGDSALYLCASSLETGGAGNTEAFFGQGTRLTVV.

This rearrangement joins TRBV7-2 to TRBJ1-2; the D gene is possibly TRBD1 (5 bases). Germline V gene data show CDR1 as SGHTA and CDR2 as FQGNSA. V gave up 2 bases and J gave up 2 bases, with 9 bases separating them. This CDR3 is 14 amino acids long. CDR3 protein: CASSLSGKNYGYTF. CDR3 coding DNA: TGTGCCAGCAGCTTATCAGGGAAAAACTATGGCTACACCTTC.

The V and J genes are TRBV7-8 and TRBJ1-1; unclear D gene. Germline CDR1 SGHVS, CDR2 FQNEAQ. V was pared by 5 bases and J by 2 bases, with 12 bases between. CDR3 size: 14 residues. The CDR3 region is CASSPGGSNTEAFF. CDR3 bases: TGTGCCAGCAGCCCAGGAGGCAGCAACACTGAAGCTTTCTTT.

The genes are TRBV29-1 and TRBJ1-2, with a weak D call TRBD1 (6 bases). Germline CDR1 and CDR2: SQVTM and ANQGSEA. The CDR3 has 14 residues. Trimming pared 4 bases from V and 5 bases from J, leaving 17 bases between. CDR3 protein: CSVAPRQAAYGYTF. CDR3 nucleotide sequence: TGCAGCGTTGCCCCCCGACAGGCGGCTTATGGCTACACCTTC.

This clone was observed a single time. The chain carries TRBV2 and TRBJ2-5; D is uncertain. The DNA end is a closer match to TRBJ2-7, so the J assignment may be wrong. This CDR3 is 10 amino acids long. Germline V gene lookup returns CDR1 SNHLY and CDR2 FYNNEI. Here the CDR3 reads CASSSYEQYF. CDR3 nucleotides: TGTGCCAGCAGTTCCTACGAGCAGTACTTC.

The chain links TRBV4-1 to TRBJ2-7; weak D call: TRBD2 (5 bases). V lost 4 bases and J 7 bases, leaving 17 bases between the germline ends. This CDR3 comprises 14 residues. Germline CDR1 MGHRA, CDR2 YSYEKL. CDR3 nucleotide sequence: TGCGCCAGCAGCCTGGTGGGAGAGGTGGGAGAGCAGTACGTC. It is translated as CASSLVGEVGEQYV.

The J gene is TRBJ2-1, the V gene TRBV27, with TRBD2 identical over 7 bases. The germline gives CDR1 MNHEY, CDR2 SMNVEV (reference sequence). The CDR3 consists of 12 residues. V dropped 7 bases and J dropped 15; count of bases not matched to a gene: 12. The CDR3 protein is CASKLPGGWLFF. As DNA, the CDR3 is TGTGCCAGCAAATTGCCCGGGGGGTGGCTGTTCTTC.

In DNA form, the CDR3 reads TGTGCCAGCAGCCCTGGGACAGCCTACGAGCAGTACGTC. Translation: CASSPGTAYEQYV. The chain carries TRBV11-2 and TRBJ2-7, with 7 bases that match TRBD1. Trimming took 5 bases from V and 2 from J; bases not matched to a gene: 3. Per germline, CDR1 SGHAT and CDR2 FQNNGV. This CDR3 comprises 13 residues.